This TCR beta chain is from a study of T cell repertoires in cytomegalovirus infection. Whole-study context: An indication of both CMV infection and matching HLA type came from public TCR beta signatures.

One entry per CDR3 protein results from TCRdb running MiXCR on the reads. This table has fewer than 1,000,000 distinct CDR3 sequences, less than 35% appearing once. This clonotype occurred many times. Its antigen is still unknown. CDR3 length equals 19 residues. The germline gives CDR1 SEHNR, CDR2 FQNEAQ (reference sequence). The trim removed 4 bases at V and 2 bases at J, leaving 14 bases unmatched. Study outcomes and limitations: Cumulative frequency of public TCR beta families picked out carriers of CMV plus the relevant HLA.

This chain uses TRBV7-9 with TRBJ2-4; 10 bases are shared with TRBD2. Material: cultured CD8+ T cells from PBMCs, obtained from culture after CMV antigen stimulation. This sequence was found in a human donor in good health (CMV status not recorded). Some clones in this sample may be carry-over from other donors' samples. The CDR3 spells CASSYEAGGKFRSKNIQYF. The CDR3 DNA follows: TGTGCCAGCAGCTATGAAGCGGGGGGGAAATTCAGGTCCAAAAACATTCAGTACTTC.